This T cell receptor beta chain was documented in a study of shared clonotypes between healthy human individuals. Assay runs were performed at deep level. Each PCR replicate from the sorted subsets contained about 180 ng DNA, which is around 30,000 T cell genomes. Libraries were prepared by immunoSEQ multiplex PCR; TCRdb keeps only in-frame clonotypes and omits some of them. The table includes around 1.9 million clones, 90% to 95% detected once. The naive CD8 population came from CD45RO-negative cells selected for CCR7, without terminally differentiated effector memory CD45RA+ cells. From germline, CDR1 is MDHEN and CDR2 SYDVKM. The CDR3 consists of 17 residues. V trimming: 2 bases; J trimming: 3 bases; junction bases outside the gene matches: 7. This clone was observed a single time.

The chain couples TRBV28 to TRBJ2-6, with 7 bases that match TRBD1. This sequence was found in a man aged 18 to 30 in good health. Some clones in this sample may be carry-over from other donors' samples. The sample taken for sequencing was naive CD8+ T cells from PBMCs. CDR3 in DNA: TGTGCCAGCAGTTTAGTCAGGGGGTCCGGTGGGGCCAACGTCCTGACTTTC. It codes for CASSLVRGSGGANVLTF.